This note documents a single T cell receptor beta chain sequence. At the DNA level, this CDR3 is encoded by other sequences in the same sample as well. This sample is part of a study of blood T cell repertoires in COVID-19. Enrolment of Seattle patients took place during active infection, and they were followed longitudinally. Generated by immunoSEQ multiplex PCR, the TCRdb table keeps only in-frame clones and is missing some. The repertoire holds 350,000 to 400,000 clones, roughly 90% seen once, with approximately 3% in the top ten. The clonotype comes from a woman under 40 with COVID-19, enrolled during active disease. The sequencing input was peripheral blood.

The CDR3 region has the DNA TGTGCCAGTAGTATAGTCCCAGGGGCTGAAGCTTTCTTT. Translated, it gives CASSIVPGAEAFF. The chain has TRBV19 and TRBJ1-1, with a tentative D call TRBD1 (6 bases). V gave up 1 base and J gave up 6 bases, with 9 bases separating them. The CDR3 is 13 residues long. Germline V CDR1 and CDR2: LNHDA, SQIVND (reference sequence). Full variable domain (rest looked up from reference TRBV19 and TRBJ1-1): DGGITQSPKYLFRKEGQNVTLSCEQNLNHDAMYWYRQDPGQGLRLIYYSQIVNDFQKGDIAEGYSVSREKKESFPLTVTSAQKNPTAFYLCASSIVPGAEAFFGQGTRLTVV.